This record covers a single T cell receptor beta chain. This sample stems from a study of blood T cell repertoires in COVID-19. Assay used: immunoSEQ multiplex PCR; TCRdb lists only in-frame clones, some missing. This table has some 220,000 clones, 92% appearing once. The V segment lost 5 bases and the J segment 2 bases; nucleotides outside the gene matches: 10. From germline, CDR1 is MNHNY and CDR2 SVGAGI (reference sequence). CDR3 length: 16 amino acids. Seattle researchers signed up patients amid active infection and tracked them longitudinally. V usage is TRBV6-6 and J usage is TRBJ2-7, with TRBD2 identical over 9 bases. This receptor was identified in a man aged 30 to 45 with COVID-19, enrolled during active disease. The sample comprised peripheral blood. The CDR3 DNA reads TGTGCCAGCAGTACCCTAAGCGGGGGGACCCCCTACGAGCAGTACTTC. This translates into CASSTLSGGTPYEQYF.